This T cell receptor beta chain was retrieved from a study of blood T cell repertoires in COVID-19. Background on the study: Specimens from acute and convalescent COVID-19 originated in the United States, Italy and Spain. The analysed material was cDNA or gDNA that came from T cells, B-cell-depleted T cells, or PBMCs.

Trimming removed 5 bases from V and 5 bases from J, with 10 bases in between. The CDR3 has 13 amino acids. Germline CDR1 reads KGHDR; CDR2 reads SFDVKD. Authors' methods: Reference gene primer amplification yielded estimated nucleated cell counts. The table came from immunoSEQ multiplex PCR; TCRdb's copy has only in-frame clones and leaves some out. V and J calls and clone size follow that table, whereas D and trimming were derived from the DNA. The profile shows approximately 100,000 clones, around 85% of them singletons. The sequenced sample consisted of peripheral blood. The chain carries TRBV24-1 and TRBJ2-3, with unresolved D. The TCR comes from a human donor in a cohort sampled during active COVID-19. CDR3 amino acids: CATSGHHRDTQYF. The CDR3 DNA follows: TGTGCCACCAGTGGACACCACCGAGATACGCAGTATTTT.